The TCR beta chain under discussion was sequenced for a study of blood T cell repertoires in COVID-19. Turning to the study itself: Sites across the United States, Italy and Spain contributed samples from acute and convalescent COVID-19. From T cells, B-cell-depleted T cells, or PBMCs came the material, which was cDNA or gDNA.

From germline, CDR1 is SGHNT and CDR2 YENEEA. The CDR3 runs to 13 residues. The V and J ends lost 0 bases and 10 bases, in that order; junction bases with no gene match: 0. Methods used by the authors: The assay estimated nucleated cells by amplifying reference gene primers. TCRdb keeps only in-frame clones here, not all; method: immunoSEQ multiplex PCR. V and J calls and clone size follow that table, whereas D and trimming were derived from the DNA. The data contain around 140,000 clones, approximately 84% of them seen just once; the ten biggest clones take up about 17%. Sequences were obtained from peripheral blood. The chain combines TRBV11-3 with TRBJ2-1; 10 bases are a match to TRBD2. The origin of this receptor is a woman of 80 years or more with acute or convalescent COVID-19. The CDR3 DNA is TGTGCCAGCAGCTTAGATAGCGGGGGGGAGCAGTTCTTC. Translating gives CASSLDSGGEQFF.